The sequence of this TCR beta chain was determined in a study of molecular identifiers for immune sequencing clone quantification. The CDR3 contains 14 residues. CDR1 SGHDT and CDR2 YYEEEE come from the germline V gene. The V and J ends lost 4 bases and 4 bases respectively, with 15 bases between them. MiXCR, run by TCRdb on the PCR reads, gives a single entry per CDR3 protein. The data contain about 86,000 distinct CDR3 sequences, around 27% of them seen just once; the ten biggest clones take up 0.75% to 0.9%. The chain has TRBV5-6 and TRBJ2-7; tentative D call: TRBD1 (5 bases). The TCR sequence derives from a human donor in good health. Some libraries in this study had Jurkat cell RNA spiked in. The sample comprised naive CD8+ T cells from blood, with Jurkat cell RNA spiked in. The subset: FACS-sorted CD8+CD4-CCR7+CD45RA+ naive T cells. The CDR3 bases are TGTGCCAGCAGCCCTCCGACAGTAGCTTACGAGCAGTACTTC. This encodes CASSPPTVAYEQYF.